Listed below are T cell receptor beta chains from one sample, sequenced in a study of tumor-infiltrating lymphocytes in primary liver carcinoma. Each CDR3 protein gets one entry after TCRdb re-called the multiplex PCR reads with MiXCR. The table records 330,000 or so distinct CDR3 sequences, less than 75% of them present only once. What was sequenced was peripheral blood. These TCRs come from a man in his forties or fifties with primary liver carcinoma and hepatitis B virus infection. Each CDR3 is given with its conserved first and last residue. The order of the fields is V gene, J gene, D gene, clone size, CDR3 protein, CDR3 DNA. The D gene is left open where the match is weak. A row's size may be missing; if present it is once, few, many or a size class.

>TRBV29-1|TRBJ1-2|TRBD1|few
CSVRTGANYDYTF
TGCAGCGTCCGGACAGGAGCTAACTATGACTACACCTTC
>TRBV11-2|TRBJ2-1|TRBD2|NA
CASSPPGLEDYSKQFF
TGTGCCAGCAGCCCCCCGGGACTAGAGGATTACAGTAAGCAGTTCTTC
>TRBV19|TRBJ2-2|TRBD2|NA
CASHKRLAGSNTGELFF
TGTGCCAGCCATAAACGACTAGCGGGGTCGAACACCGGGGAGCTGTTTTTT
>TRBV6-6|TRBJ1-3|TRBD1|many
CASSYSRFSLDRGSGNTIYF
TGTGCCAGCAGTTACTCTAGATTCTCGTTAGACAGGGGCTCTGGAAACACCATATATTTT
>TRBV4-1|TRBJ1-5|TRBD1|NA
CASSQVYRGMDPEGQPQHF
TGCGCTAGCAGCCAAGTATACAGGGGAATGGACCCTGAGGGACAGCCCCAGCATTTT
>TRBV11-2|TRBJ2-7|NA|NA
CASTLDWQGRTYEQYF
TGTGCCAGCACCTTAGATTGGCAGGGTAGGACCTACGAGCAGTACTTT
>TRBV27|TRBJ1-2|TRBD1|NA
CASSITGGREGYTF
TGTGCCAGCAGTATTACAGGGGGCAGGGAAGGCTACACCTTC
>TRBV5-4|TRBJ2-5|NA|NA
CASRSGAKETQYF
TGTGCCAGCAGGTCCGGGGCCAAAGAGACCCAGTACTTC
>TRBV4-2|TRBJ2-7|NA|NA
CASSQDMVSHEQYF
TGCGCCAGCAGCCAAGACATGGTTTCCCACGAGCAGTACTTC
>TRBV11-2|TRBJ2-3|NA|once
CASSLLSGDTDTQYF
TGTGCCAGCAGCTTATTGAGTGGGGACACAGATACGCAGTATTTT
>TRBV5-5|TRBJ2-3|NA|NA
CAISGLQENRQYF
TGTGCCATCAGCGGATTACAGGAAAATAGGCAGTATTTT
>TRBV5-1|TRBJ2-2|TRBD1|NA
CASSLRTGGANTGELFF
TGCGCCAGCAGCTTGAGGACAGGGGGCGCGAACACCGGGGAGCTGTTTTTT
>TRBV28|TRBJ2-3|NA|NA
CASSLIGITDTQYF
TGTGCCAGCAGTTTAATAGGGATCACAGATACGCAGTATTTT
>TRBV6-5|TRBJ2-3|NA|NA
CDSSPIGSTDTQYF
TGTGACAGCAGCCCCATTGGTAGCACAGATACGCAGTATTTT
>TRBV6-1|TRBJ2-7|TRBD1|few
CASSTGDRGHEQYF
TGTGCCAGCTCCACCGGAGACAGGGGCCACGAGCAGTACTTC
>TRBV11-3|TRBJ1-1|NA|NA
CASSLQGYTEAFF
TGTGCCAGCAGCTTGCAAGGTTATACTGAAGCTTTCTTT
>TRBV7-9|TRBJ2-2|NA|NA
CASSFNWPRARELFF
TGTGCCAGCAGCTTTAACTGGCCGAGGGCCCGGGAGCTGTTTTTT
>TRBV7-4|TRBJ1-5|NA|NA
CASSLNSGSRADTQHF
TGTGCCAGCAGCTTAAATAGCGGGAGCAGGGCAGATACGCAGCATTTT
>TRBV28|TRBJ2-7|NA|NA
CASSSIGDASYKQYF
TGTGCCAGCAGTTCGATCGGGGACGCATCCTACAAGCAGTACTTC
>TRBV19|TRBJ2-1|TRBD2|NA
CASRSGTRNNEQFF
TGTGCCAGTAGAAGCGGGACCCGAAACAATGAGCAGTTCTTC
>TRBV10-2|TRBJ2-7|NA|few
CASSRPKSEQYF
TGCGCCAGCAGCAGACCGAAATCAGAGCAGTACTTC
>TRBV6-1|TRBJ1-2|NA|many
CASSDYRSPFIGYTF
TGTGCCAGCAGTGACTACAGGAGCCCCTTTATCGGCTACACCTTC
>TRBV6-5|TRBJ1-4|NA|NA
CFKTGGEKLFF
TGTTTCAAGACAGGAGGGGAAAAACTGTTTTTT
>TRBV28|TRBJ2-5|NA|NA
CASSLTTGTERETQYF
TGTGCCAGCAGTTTGACAACAGGGACCGAGAGAGAGACCCAGTACTTC
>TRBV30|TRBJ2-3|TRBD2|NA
CAWSLMTSGSTDTKYF
TGTGCCTGGTCGTTAATGACTAGCGGAAGCACAGATACGAAGTATTTT
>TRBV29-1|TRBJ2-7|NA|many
CSVQELSSYEQYF
TGCAGCGTCCAGGAGCTAAGCTCCTACGAGCAGTACTTC
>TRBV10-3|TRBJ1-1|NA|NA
CAVSRETGFNTEAFF
TGTGCCGTCAGTCGGGAGACAGGATTTAACACTGAAGCTTTCTTT
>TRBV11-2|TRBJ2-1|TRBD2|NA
CATSLSLAGGSGEQFF
TGTGCCACCAGCTTATCACTAGCGGGAGGGTCGGGTGAGCAGTTCTTC
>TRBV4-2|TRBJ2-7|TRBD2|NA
CASSPLAGGPFSYEQYF
TGTGCCAGCAGCCCACTAGCGGGAGGGCCCTTCTCCTACGAGCAGTACTTC
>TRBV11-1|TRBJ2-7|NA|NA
CVSSLALDRYYEQYF
TGTGTCAGCAGCTTAGCGCTGGACCGCTACTACGAGCAGTACTTC
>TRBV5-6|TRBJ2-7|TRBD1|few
CASSKDRYEQYF
TGTGCCAGCAGCAAGGACAGGTACGAGCAGTACTTC
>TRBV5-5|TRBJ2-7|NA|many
CASSLGLGSYEQYF
TGTGCCAGCAGCTTGGGTCTCGGGTCCTACGAGCAGTACTTC
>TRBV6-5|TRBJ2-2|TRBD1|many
CASRPGQGAGGELFF
TGTGCCAGCAGACCGGGACAGGGGGCAGGCGGGGAGCTGTTTTTT
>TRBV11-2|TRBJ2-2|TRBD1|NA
CASSWAGTGSTGELFF
TGTGCCAGCAGCTGGGCAGGGACAGGGAGCACAGGGGAGCTGTTTTTT
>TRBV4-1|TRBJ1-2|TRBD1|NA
CASSQDPGQAIYGYTF
TGCGCCAGCAGCCAAGACCCGGGACAGGCAATCTATGGCTACACCTTC
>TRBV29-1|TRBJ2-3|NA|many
CSVEPDAVSTDTQYF
TGCAGCGTTGAACCAGATGCAGTTAGCACAGATACGCAGTATTTT
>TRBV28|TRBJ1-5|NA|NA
CASSLILGQGGQPQHF
TGTGCCAGCAGTTTAATTCTCGGGCAGGGCGGTCAGCCCCAGCATTTT
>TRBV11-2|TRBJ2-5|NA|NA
CASSRYRTETQYF
TGTGCCAGCAGCCGGTATAGAACTGAGACCCAGTACTTC
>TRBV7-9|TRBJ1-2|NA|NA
CASSLDRYGYTF
TGTGCCAGCAGCTTAGATCGCTATGGCTACACCTTC
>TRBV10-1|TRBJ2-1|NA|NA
CASSEETGRDEQFF
TGCGCTAGCAGTGAAGAGACAGGTCGCGATGAGCAGTTCTTC
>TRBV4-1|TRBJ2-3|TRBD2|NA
CASSPGLAGGTDTQYF
TGCGCCAGCAGCCCCGGACTAGCGGGAGGGACAGATACGCAGTATTTT
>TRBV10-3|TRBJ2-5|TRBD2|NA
CAFSATGGEETQYF
TGTGCCTTCAGTGCAACGGGGGGGGAAGAGACCCAGTACTTC
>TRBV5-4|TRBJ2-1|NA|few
CASSTQTGMVEQFF
TGTGCCAGCAGCACGCAGACAGGAATGGTTGAGCAGTTCTTC
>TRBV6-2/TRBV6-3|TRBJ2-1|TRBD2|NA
CASSPMTSGDYDEQFF
TGTGCCAGCAGCCCCATGACTAGCGGGGACTACGATGAGCAGTTCTTC
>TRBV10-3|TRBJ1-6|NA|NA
CATSVNSVGLGSPLHF
TGTGCCACCAGTGTTAACAGTGTGGGATTAGGTTCACCCCTCCACTTT
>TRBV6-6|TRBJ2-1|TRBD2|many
CASSYLGSGRQNEQFF
TGTGCCAGCAGTTACTTGGGTAGCGGGAGACAGAATGAGCAGTTCTTC
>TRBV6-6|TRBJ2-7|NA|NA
CASSYLGSGNYDQYF
TGTGCCAGCAGTTACTTGGGTAGCGGAAACTACGATCAGTACTTC
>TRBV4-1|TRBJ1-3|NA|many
CASSQVWFGAGSGNTIYF
TGCGCCAGCAGCCAAGTTTGGTTCGGGGCCGGGAGTGGAAACACCATATATTTT